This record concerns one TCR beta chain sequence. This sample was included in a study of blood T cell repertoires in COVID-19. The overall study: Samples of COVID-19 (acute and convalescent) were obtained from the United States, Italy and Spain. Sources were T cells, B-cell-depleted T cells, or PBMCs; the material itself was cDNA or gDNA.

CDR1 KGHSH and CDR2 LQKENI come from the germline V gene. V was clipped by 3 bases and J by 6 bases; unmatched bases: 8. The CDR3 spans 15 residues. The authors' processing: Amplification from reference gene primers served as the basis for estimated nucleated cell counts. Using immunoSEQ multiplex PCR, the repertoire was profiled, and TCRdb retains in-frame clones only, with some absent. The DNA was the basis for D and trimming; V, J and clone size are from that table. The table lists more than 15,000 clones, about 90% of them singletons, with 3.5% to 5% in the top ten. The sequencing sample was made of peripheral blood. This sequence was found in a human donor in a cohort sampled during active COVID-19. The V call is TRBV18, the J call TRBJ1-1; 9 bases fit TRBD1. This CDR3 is CASSPTQGAGAEAFF. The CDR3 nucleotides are TGTGCCAGCTCACCCACACAGGGGGCTGGTGCTGAAGCTTTCTTT.